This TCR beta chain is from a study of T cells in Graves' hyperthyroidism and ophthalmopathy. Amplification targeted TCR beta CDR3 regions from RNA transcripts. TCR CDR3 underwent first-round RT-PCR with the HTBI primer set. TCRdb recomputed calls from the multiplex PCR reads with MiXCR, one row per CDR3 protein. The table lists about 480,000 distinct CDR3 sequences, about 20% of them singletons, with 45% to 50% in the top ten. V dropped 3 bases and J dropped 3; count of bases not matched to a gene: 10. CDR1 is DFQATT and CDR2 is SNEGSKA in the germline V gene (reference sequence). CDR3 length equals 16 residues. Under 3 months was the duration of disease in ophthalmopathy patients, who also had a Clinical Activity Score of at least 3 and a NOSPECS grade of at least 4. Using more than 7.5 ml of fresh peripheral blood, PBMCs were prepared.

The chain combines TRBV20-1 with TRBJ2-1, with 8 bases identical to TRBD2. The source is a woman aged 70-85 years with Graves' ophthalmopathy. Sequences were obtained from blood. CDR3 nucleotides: TGCAGTGCTAGTTCCGGGGGGGGGAGGCGCTACAATGAGCAGTTCTTC. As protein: CSASSGGGRRYNEQFF.